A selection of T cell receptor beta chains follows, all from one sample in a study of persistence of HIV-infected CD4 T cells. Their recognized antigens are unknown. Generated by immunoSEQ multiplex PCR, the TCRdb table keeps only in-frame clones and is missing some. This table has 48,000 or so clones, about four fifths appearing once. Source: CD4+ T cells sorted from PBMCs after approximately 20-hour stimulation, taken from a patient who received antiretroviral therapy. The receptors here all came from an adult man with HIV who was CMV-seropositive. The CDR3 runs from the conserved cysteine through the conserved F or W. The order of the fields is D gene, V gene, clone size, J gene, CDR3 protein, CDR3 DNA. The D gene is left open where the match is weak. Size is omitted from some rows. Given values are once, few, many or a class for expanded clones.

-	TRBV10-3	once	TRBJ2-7	CAISDRRDRWEQYF	TGTGCCATCAGTGATAGGCGGGACCGGTGGGAGCAGTACTTC
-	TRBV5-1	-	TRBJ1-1	CASSTSGSERSEAFF	TGCGCCAGCAGCACATCGGGCAGCGAACGGTCTGAAGCTTTCTTT
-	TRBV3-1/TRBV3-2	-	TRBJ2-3	CASSQMTGTDTQYF	TGTGCCAGCAGCCAGATGACAGGCACCGATACGCAGTATTTT
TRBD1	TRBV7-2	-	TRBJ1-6	CASRSGTANSPLHF	TGTGCCAGCAGGAGCGGGACAGCAAATTCACCCCTCCACTTT
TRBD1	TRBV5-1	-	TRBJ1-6	CASSSRGQGDSPLHF	TGCGCCAGCAGCTCCAGGGGACAGGGGGATTCACCCCTCCACTTT
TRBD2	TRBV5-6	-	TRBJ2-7	CASSFRGGVSYEQYF	TGTGCCAGCAGCTTTCGGGGGGGTGTCTCCTACGAGCAGTACTTC
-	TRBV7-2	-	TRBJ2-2	CASSLGGGTNTGELFF	TGTGCCAGCAGCTTAGGGGGCGGGACGAACACCGGGGAGCTGTTTTTT
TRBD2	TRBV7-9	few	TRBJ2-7	CASSIGTSKHEQYF	TGTGCCAGCAGCATCGGGACTAGCAAACACGAGCAGTACTTC
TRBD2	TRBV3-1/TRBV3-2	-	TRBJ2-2	CASSRGLGSTGELFF	TGTGCCAGCAGCCGGGGACTAGGCTCCACCGGGGAGCTGTTTTTT
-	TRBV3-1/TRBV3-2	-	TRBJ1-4	CASSPGGGGEKLFF	TGTGCCAGCAGCCCCGGCGGGGGGGGTGAAAAACTGTTTTTT
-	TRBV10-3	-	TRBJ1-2	CAISAGGGNDGYTF	TGTGCCATCAGTGCCGGGGGGGGGAATGATGGCTACACCTTC
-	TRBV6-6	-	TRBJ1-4	CASRNEKLFF	TGTGCCAGCCGAAATGAAAAACTGTTTTTT
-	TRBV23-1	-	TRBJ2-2	CASSPDRLNTGELFF	TGCGCCAGCAGTCCCGACCGCCTGAACACCGGGGAGCTGTTTTTT
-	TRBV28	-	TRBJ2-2	CASLRGATTGELFF	TGTGCCAGTCTGAGGGGGGCGACGACCGGGGAGCTGTTTTTT